This T cell receptor (beta chain) was observed in a study of CD8 T cells in Susac syndrome (dated by TCRdb to about 2019). Background for the entire study: Of the Susac syndrome patients who were sequenced, six had clinically active disease and eight were in clinical remission. At blood withdrawal, Susac syndrome patients were either therapy-naive, taking corticosteroids (in some cases with IVIg as well), or taking IVIg alone. Whether CD8+ T cell activation and differentiation in Susac syndrome was antigen driven was tested using repertoire sequencing.

RNA was extracted with the RNeasy kit and roughly 0.5 to 1 ug was reverse transcribed using random hexamers. The immunoSEQ multiplex PCR assay, which covers 54 Vbeta and 13 Jbeta segments, was used to amplify TCR beta CDR3 regions. To correct PCR amplification bias, a synthetic template baseline was used for both primer optimization and computational correction. Per the authors' processing: Only productive sequences were kept, with reads annotated to V, D and J genes according to IMGT and analyzed in immunoSEQ Analyzer. Clonality was computed as one minus Shannon entropy normalized by log2 of the number of productive unique sequences. Public and private clones were assessed among the 100 most prevalent clones of each patient and control. Susac-specific clones were defined as absent from healthy and MS cohorts, about 1,000 published viral clones and other ImmuneACCESS disease sequences. In TCRdb, the public reads were trimmed at Q25 with fastp and aligned with MiXCR, with productive beta chains retained. Every CDR3 protein is listed once, alongside the most common genes and DNA of its rows. TCRdb assigned the V and J calls; the authors' analysis was not used. Recorded for this sample are roughly 190,000 distinct CDR3 sequences; approximately 94% of them occurred a single time. Together, the top ten hold 0.098% of the sample.

High-throughput TCR beta sequencing profiled peripheral blood CD8+ and CD4+ T cells from healthy donors, Susac syndrome patients and multiple sclerosis patients. The Susac syndrome patients fulfilled recently defined diagnostic criteria for definite or probable disease. CD8+ TEMRA cells were enriched by FACS, while bulk CD8+ and CD4+ T cells were purified by magnetic negative isolation. Blood was collected in EDTA tubes and processed within 24 hours, with PBMCs isolated through density gradient centrifugation. PBMCs destined for TCR sequencing were cryopreserved in liquid nitrogen and later thawed in a 37 °C water bath. The sorted or isolated CD4+, CD8+ and CD8+ TEMRA cells had a purity of 90% or higher. Including the terminal cysteine and phenylalanine, the CDR3 comprises 12 residues. The sequence is cut down to CDR3 DNA, 36 bases in frame from base 1. At the junction V is shortened by 2 bases and J by 8 bases, with 7 bases in between. Taken from the germline V gene, the CDR1 and CDR2 loops are MNHEY and SVGAGI.

As for this clonotype: Its antigen has not been determined. Qualities for individual bases were not recorded, and no much larger clone is one base off.

The study at large found these results: In the CD4+ T cell repertoire of Susac syndrome patients, clonal expansion was not detected. The study acknowledged that relatively few individuals were included in the TCR sequencing and HLA analysis.

The V and J segments used are TRBV6-5 and TRBJ2-1; TRBD2 might be the D gene, on 5 matching bases. The receptor's source is a human donor with Susac syndrome. Sample: CD4+ T cells from PBMCs. Read as DNA, the sequence is TGTGCCAGCAGTTACGGAGGTCATGAGCAGTTCTTC. This encodes CASSYGGHEQFF.